This T cell receptor (beta chain) appears in the sequencing data of a study of T cells in Graves' hyperthyroidism and ophthalmopathy (dated by TCRdb to the late 2010s). Study-level background: Peripheral blood was collected at initial diagnosis, before any treatment. To identify distinguishing TCR V-J signatures, a discovery cohort of roughly 100 patients was used, comprising 40 to 45 with Graves' ophthalmopathy and 57 with stable Graves' hyperthyroidism. Prospective prediction of ophthalmopathy was tested in an independent validation cohort of about 19 hyperthyroidism patients and around 16 patients who later progressed to ophthalmopathy. For training and testing, the 100 or so patients in the discovery cohort were randomly divided in a 7:3 ratio. Thyroid tissue and blood T-cell repertoires from about six Graves' hyperthyroidism patients were also compared in the study. After blood sampling, hyperthyroidism patients were treated with methimazole at a starting dose of 30 mg daily, and ophthalmopathy patients were treated with high-dose intravenous methylprednisolone. The paper reports TCR Vbeta CDR3 sequencing of roughly 140 peripheral blood samples: around 41 ophthalmopathy, about 75 hyperthyroidism and around 17 progressor patients.

The paper as a whole reports these results and caveats: During validation, the model predicted progression to ophthalmopathy a median of approximately 6 months ahead of onset, with 70.59% sensitivity and 72% to 80% specificity. No statistical method was used to set the sample size in advance, and investigators knew the group allocation. Most expanded thyroid clonotypes (frequency above 0.001) were also detected in blood, a finding suggesting that blood repertoires may reflect thyroid immune responses. In cross-validation, a model built on a 13 V-J signature told ophthalmopathy apart from stable hyperthyroidism with roughly 87% sensitivity and approximately 81% specificity, and in testing the same model reached 80%/75%.

Moderately to severely active disease, a Clinical Activity Score of at least 3, a NOSPECS grade of at least 4, and a duration under 3 months were present in ophthalmopathy patients. Any patient with an uncontrolled infection, another autoimmune disease, pregnancy or lactation was excluded. Diagnoses were based on clinical symptoms, serum thyroxine and TRAb, thyroid ultrasound and orbital computed tomography. Ficoll-Paque density gradient centrifugation was used to isolate PBMCs from under 11 ml of fresh peripheral blood. Total RNA was extracted using Trizol reagent, and RNA quality was assessed on an Agilent 2100 Bioanalyzer. CDR3 length: 15 amino acids, cysteine to phenylalanine. The sequence is cut down to CDR3 DNA, 45 bases in frame from base 1. Comment on this clonotype: Its cognate antigen has yet to be identified. An end of the junction does not agree with germline; a read error may underlie this.

TCR beta CDR3 regions were amplified from RNA transcripts. For the first round of RT-PCR on the TCR CDR3, the HTBI primer set was used together with the Qiagen OneStep RT-PCR kit. A second multiplex PCR round built the libraries, followed by size selection and purification. The libraries were sequenced on an Illumina HiSeq2000 using paired-end 100 bp reads. The published analysis was carried out like this. Raw data were processed with SOAPnuke, discarding reads with adapters, uncalled bases, mean Phred below 15, or no exact constant-primer or identifier match. COPE v1.2.5 was used to merge the high-quality paired reads, and each unique nucleotide sequence was defined as a clonotype. Clonotypes were aligned to IMGT TRBV, TRBD and TRBJ reference segments using MiTCR v1.1. Analysis was restricted to V-J combinations with a frequency above 0.0001, which covered roughly 99% of repertoires. A TCS score was defined as the ratio of F50 (clonal expansion) to E x V (chaos), with BLOSUM62-based TCRdist applied between CDR3 peptides within each V-J. Welch's t-statistics and random forest reduced fewer than 550 V-J features to 13, which were used in a naive Bayes classifier (R e1071). TCRdb took the public reads, trimmed them with fastp at Q25, ran MiXCR for clone calling and kept in-frame beta chains. Identical CDR3 proteins give one entry, which carries the most common genes and DNA. It is TCRdb's table, rather than the study itself, that gives the V and J calls and clone size. In this sample the table shows approximately 600,000 distinct CDR3 sequences, less than 25% of which occur a single time. About 34% of the sample goes to the ten largest clones.

This chain is built from TRBV12-3 or TRBV12-4 and TRBJ2-7, with TRBD2 matching 8 junction bases. The sample taken for sequencing was blood. The origin of this receptor is a man aged 30-40 years with Graves' ophthalmopathy. Here is the DNA: TGTGCCGGCAGCCCCTCGGCCGGGAGGGCCTACGAGCAGTACTTC. Protein translation: CAGSPSAGRAYEQYF.